This T cell receptor (beta chain) was profiled in a study of EBV T-cell therapy then PD-1 blockade in nasopharyngeal carcinoma (dated by TCRdb to 2020 to 2023). The Qiagen DNeasy Kit was used to extract genomic DNA from the sorted cells. The immunoSEQ platform was used for deep sequencing of the TCR beta chain. The authors' pipeline ran thus. Repertoire data analysis was performed with the immunoSEQ Analyzer software. In TCRdb, the immuneACCESS table is reduced to in-frame sequences with V and J assigned. These tables do not hold every clone; where another copy was compared, an unresolved V gene accounts for under half, and the others remain unexplained. The V and J calls and clone size come from that table; D and trimming were worked out from the DNA. The sample table shows 14,000 or so clones, and under 90% are seen once. 32% of the sample comes from the top ten. Counted from cysteine to phenylalanine, this CDR3 has 17 amino acids. The CDR3 DNA has 51 bases and is translated from base 1. The germline V gene (reference sequence) specifies GTSNPN as CDR1 and SVGIG as CDR2. V gives up 3 bases and J gives up 0 bases, and the segment between their germline ends measures 15 bases.

About this clone itself: Its antigen is still unknown. Per-base qualities were not stored, and no clone one base away is much larger.

The intended sense of this specimen's treatment or condition label: AdE1-LMPpoly-expanded autologous EBV-specific T-cell therapy followed by anti-PD-1 nivolumab. The specimen was CD8+ T cells from blood, collected at roughly day 99 from a patient whose treatment included autologous EBV-specific T cells and nivolumab. The chain employs TRBV30 and TRBJ2-6; the D segment might be TRBD1 or TRBD2, since each matches 5 bases. This clonotype was sampled from a man aged 35-49 years with nasopharyngeal carcinoma. The nucleotide sequence reads TGTGCCTGGAGCCCGGGGCCTATTTTCTCTGGGGCCAACGTCCTGACTTTC. Translated, it gives CAWSPGPIFSGANVLTF.